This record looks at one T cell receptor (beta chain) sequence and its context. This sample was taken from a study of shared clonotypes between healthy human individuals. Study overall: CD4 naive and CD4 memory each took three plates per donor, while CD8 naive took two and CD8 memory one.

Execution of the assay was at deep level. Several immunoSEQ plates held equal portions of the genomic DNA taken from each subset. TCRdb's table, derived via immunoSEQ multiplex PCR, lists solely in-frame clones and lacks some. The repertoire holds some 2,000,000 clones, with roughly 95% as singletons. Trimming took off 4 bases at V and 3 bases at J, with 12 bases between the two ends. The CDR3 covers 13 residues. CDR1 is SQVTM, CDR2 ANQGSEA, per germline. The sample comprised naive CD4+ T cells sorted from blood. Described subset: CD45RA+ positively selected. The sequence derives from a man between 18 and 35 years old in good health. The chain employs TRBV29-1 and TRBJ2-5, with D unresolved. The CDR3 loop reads CSVAQILKETQYF. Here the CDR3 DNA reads TGCAGCGTTGCTCAGATATTAAAAGAGACCCAGTACTTC.